This TCR beta chain stems from a study of response to subunit inactivated influenza vaccine. TCRdb re-derived calls from the RT-PCR reads in MiXCR, one entry per CDR3 protein. The sample shows about 700,000 distinct CDR3 sequences, about 14% of them seen only once. The table lists this clonotype with a few counts. Trimming took 5 bases from V and 9 from J, leaving 11 bases between them. The germline V gene encodes CDR1 MGHRA and CDR2 YSYEKL. The CDR3 has 12 amino acids. This specimen consisted of PBMCs from blood, obtained 14 to 15 days before vaccination. The chain recombines TRBV4-1 with TRBJ2-1; TRBD2 is a possible D gene (5 bases). This clonotype was sampled from a man aged 45-65 years who received an inactivated influenza vaccine. DNA of the CDR3: TGCGCCAGCAGCTTTCCTCGGGGTGAGCAGTTCTTC. This encodes CASSFPRGEQFF.